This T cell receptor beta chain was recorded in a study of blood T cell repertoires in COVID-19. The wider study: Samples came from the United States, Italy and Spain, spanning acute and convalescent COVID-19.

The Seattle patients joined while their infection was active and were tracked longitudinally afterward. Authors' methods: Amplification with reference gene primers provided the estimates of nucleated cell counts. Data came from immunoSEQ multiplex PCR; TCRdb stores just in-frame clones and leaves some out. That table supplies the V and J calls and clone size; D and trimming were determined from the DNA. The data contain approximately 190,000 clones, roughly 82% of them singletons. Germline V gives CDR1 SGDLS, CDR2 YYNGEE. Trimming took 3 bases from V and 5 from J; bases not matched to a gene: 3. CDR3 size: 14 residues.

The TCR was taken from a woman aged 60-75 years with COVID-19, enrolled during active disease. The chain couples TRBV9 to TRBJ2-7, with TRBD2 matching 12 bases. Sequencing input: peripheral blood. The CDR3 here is CASSAGLAGHEQYF. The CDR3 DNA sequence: TGTGCCAGCAGCGCGGGACTAGCGGGCCACGAGCAGTACTTC. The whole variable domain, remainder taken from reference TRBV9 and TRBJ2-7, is DSGVTQTPKHLITATGQRVTLRCSPRSGDLSVYWYQQSLDQGLQFLIQYYNGEERAKGNILERFSAQQFPDLHSELNLSSLELGDSALYFCASSAGLAGHEQYFGPGTRLTVT.